The clone carrying this TCR beta chain was observed many times. As yet, its antigen is unknown. The source of the sample is a study of T-cell memory formation after mild COVID-19. Study conclusions and caveats: Contracting CD4+ clones were located mainly in CM and EM, and CD8+ clones in EMRA.

TCRdb redid the calling of the 5' RACE reads with MiXCR, one entry per CDR3 protein. The data show about 200,000 distinct CDR3 sequences, around 9.1% seen once. Germline CDR1 is MGHRA and CDR2 is YSYEKL. The CDR3 has 20 residues. J gave up 7 bases and V 0 bases, and 15 bases lay outside the gene matches. What was sequenced was PBMCs or a T cell subset sorted from them (not recorded which). The source of this sequence is a man between 18 and 35 years old who had mild COVID-19 (a few samples of this study predate the infection). Cell type and time point are not known. This chain joins TRBV4-1 and TRBJ1-6, with 10 bases matching TRBD1. CDR3 loop: CASSQEGGTGVRGVNSPLHF. CDR3 sequence (DNA): TGCGCCAGCAGCCAAGAGGGCGGGACAGGGGTCCGCGGTGTAAATTCACCCCTCCACTTT.